The 5 T cell receptor beta chains below come from one sample, sequenced in a study of cytomegalovirus exposure and HLA in healthy donors (dated by TCRdb to the late 2010s). Libraries were constructed by the immunoSEQ multiplex PCR assay. Imported from immuneACCESS, the table was reduced by TCRdb to in-frame sequences with V and J called. These copies leave out some clones; in studies compared against another copy, an unresolved V gene accounts for under half, and the cause of the remainder is not known. Counted in this sample were over 100,000 clones; about 94% of them appeared once. The top ten constitute 0.89% of the sample. Sequencing was carried out using PBMCs. These receptors were taken from a woman younger than 30 in good health and CMV-seronegative.

The chain recombines TRBV11-3 with TRBJ2-1, with D possibly TRBD2 on 5 matching bases. The CDR3 sequence is 15 residues long. Trimming stripped 1 base from V and 2 bases from J, with 9 bases between. Germline V CDR1 and CDR2: SGHNT, YENEEA. The CDR3: CASSLGLTTYNEQFF. In nucleotides, the CDR3 is TGTGCCAGCAGCTTAGGACTAACAACCTACAATGAGCAGTTCTTC.

This rearrangement joins TRBV18 to TRBJ1-3, with D perhaps TRBD1 (6 bases). The CDR3 runs to 16 residues. Per the germline V gene, CDR1 is KGHSH and CDR2 is LQKENI. V lost 5 bases, J lost 0 bases, and 14 bases lay in between. DNA of the CDR3: TGTGCCAGCTCAAGGGACACCCTAGTCTCTGGAAACACCATATATTTT. This sequence encodes CASSRDTLVSGNTIYF.

The V and J genes are TRBV11-2 and TRBJ2-7; TRBD2 matches 9 bases. The germline gives CDR1 SGHAT, CDR2 FQNNGV. This CDR3 is 17 amino acids long. V shed 1 base and J 4 bases; nucleotides not matched to a gene: 11. This chain's CDR3 is CASSLAGLALDGYEQYF. The CDR3 DNA sequence: TGTGCCAGCAGCTTAGCCGGACTAGCGTTAGATGGTTACGAGCAGTACTTC.

The gene calls are TRBV5-1 and TRBJ2-1; no clear D gene. Germline loops: CDR1 SGHRS, CDR2 YFSETQ. Trimming stripped 0 bases from V and 5 bases from J, with 3 bases between. CDR3 length: 12 residues. The CDR3 nucleotides are TGCGCCAGCAGCTTGGCTGACAATGAGCAGTTCTTC. Translating gives CASSLADNEQFF.

This clone was seen just once. The chain recombines TRBV2 with TRBJ1-2; no clear D gene. Trimming cost V 7 bases and J 0 bases, with 15 bases left between them. Germline V gives CDR1 SNHLY, CDR2 FYNNEI. CDR3 size: 15 residues. The CDR3 DNA reads as TGTGCCAGCATTCCTAAAGTTCGGGCTAACTATGGCTACACCTTC. Translating it yields CASIPKVRANYGYTF. The variable domain in full, with the rest retrieved from reference TRBV2 and TRBJ1-2, is EPEVTQTPSHQVTQMGQEVILRCVPISNHLYFYWYRQILGQKVEFLVSFYNNEISEKSEIFDDQFSVERPDGSNFTLKIRSTKLEDSAMYFCASIPKVRANYGYTFGSGTRLTVV.